Listed below are T cell receptor beta chains from one sample, sequenced in a study of T-cell reconstitution after alpha-beta-depleted transplantation in children. MiXCR, applied by TCRdb to the PCR reads, yields one record per CDR3 protein. The top ten hold roughly 24% of the sample, which has 5,500 to 8,500 distinct CDR3 sequences, more than 5% seen once. The input for sequencing was PBMCs, mostly from graft donor cells, taken 180 days after TCRalphabeta/CD19-depleted stem cell transplant. The receptors were sampled from a child in the first two years of life who had a stem cell transplant for acute myeloid leukemia, so the T cells may come from the graft donor. CDR3s include the opening cysteine and the closing phenylalanine or tryptophan. The order of the fields is V gene, D gene, CDR3 length, J gene, clone size, CDR3 protein, CDR3 DNA. D genes are given only for firm matches. Only part of the rows carry a size: once, few, many, or a class if the clone is expanded.

v_call: TRBV2; d_call: TRBD2; cdr3_length: 15; j_call: TRBJ2-2; clone_size: many; cdr3_aa: CASSSSGANTGELFF; cdr3_nt: TGTGCCAGCAGTTCTAGCGGGGCTAACACCGGGGAGCTGTTTTTT
v_call: TRBV20-1; d_call: .; cdr3_length: 12; j_call: TRBJ2-7; clone_size: medium-sized; cdr3_aa: CSARDTGFEQYF; cdr3_nt: TGCAGTGCTAGAGATACTGGGTTCGAGCAGTACTTC
v_call: TRBV7-9; d_call: TRBD1; cdr3_length: 14; j_call: TRBJ1-2; clone_size: medium-sized; cdr3_aa: CASSPSGQGNGYTF; cdr3_nt: TGTGCCAGCAGCCCAAGCGGACAGGGGAACGGCTACACCTTC
v_call: TRBV20-1; d_call: .; cdr3_length: 12; j_call: TRBJ2-5; clone_size: large; cdr3_aa: CSARKGPETQYF; cdr3_nt: TGCAGTGCTAGAAAGGGGCCGGAGACCCAGTACTTC
v_call: TRBV11-3; d_call: .; cdr3_length: 14; j_call: TRBJ2-7; clone_size: many; cdr3_aa: CASSVRGEDYEQYF; cdr3_nt: TGTGCCAGCAGCGTCAGGGGAGAAGACTACGAGCAGTACTTC
v_call: TRBV7-3; d_call: .; cdr3_length: 16; j_call: TRBJ2-3; clone_size: many; cdr3_aa: CASSLPLAGSTDTQYF; cdr3_nt: TGTGCCAGCAGCTTACCCCTGGCGGGAAGCACAGATACGCAGTATTTT
v_call: TRBV3-1; d_call: TRBD2; cdr3_length: 15; j_call: TRBJ2-1; clone_size: many; cdr3_aa: CASSQVGLADNEQFF; cdr3_nt: TGTGCCAGCAGCCAAGTCGGACTAGCGGACAATGAGCAGTTCTTC
v_call: TRBV25-1; d_call: .; cdr3_length: 16; j_call: TRBJ2-1; clone_size: many; cdr3_aa: CASREGAGRTYNEQFF; cdr3_nt: TGTGCCAGCAGGGAGGGCGCGGGAAGAACCTACAATGAGCAGTTCTTC
v_call: TRBV18; d_call: TRBD2; cdr3_length: 13; j_call: TRBJ2-7; clone_size: many; cdr3_aa: CASSPEGEGSPYF; cdr3_nt: TGTGCCAGCTCACCCGAAGGGGAGGGGAGTCCGTACTTC
v_call: TRBV6-5; d_call: TRBD1; cdr3_length: 14; j_call: TRBJ1-4; clone_size: many; cdr3_aa: CASTRTGGNEKLFF; cdr3_nt: TGTGCCAGCACCCGGACAGGGGGGAATGAAAAACTGTTTTTT
v_call: TRBV12-3/TRBV12-4; d_call: TRBD2; cdr3_length: 18; j_call: TRBJ2-4; clone_size: .; cdr3_aa: CTSSRGLAGGLAKNIQYF; cdr3_nt: TGTACCAGCAGTAGGGGACTAGCGGGAGGGCTAGCCAAAAACATTCAGTACTTC
v_call: TRBV6-5; d_call: TRBD1; cdr3_length: 14; j_call: TRBJ1-5; clone_size: many; cdr3_aa: CASSSGGAGQPQHF; cdr3_nt: TGTGCCAGCAGTTCAGGGGGCGCGGGTCAGCCCCAGCATTTT
v_call: TRBV7-6; d_call: .; cdr3_length: 16; j_call: TRBJ2-7; clone_size: many; cdr3_aa: CASSKWRGESSYEQYF; cdr3_nt: TGTGCCAGCAGCAAGTGGAGGGGAGAAAGTTCCTACGAGCAGTACTTC
v_call: TRBV3-1; d_call: .; cdr3_length: 14; j_call: TRBJ2-1; clone_size: many; cdr3_aa: CASSHRDFYNEQFF; cdr3_nt: TGTGCCAGCAGCCACCGGGACTTCTACAATGAGCAGTTCTTC
v_call: TRBV7-9; d_call: TRBD2; cdr3_length: 15; j_call: TRBJ2-3; clone_size: medium-sized; cdr3_aa: CASRDSGRGTDTQYF; cdr3_nt: TGTGCCAGCAGGGATAGCGGGAGGGGAACAGATACGCAGTATTTT
v_call: TRBV11-1; d_call: TRBD1; cdr3_length: 19; j_call: TRBJ1-3; clone_size: .; cdr3_aa: CASSPPRQGWILSGNTIYF; cdr3_nt: TGTGCCAGCAGCCCCCCCCGACAGGGGTGGATCCTCTCTGGAAACACCATATATTTT